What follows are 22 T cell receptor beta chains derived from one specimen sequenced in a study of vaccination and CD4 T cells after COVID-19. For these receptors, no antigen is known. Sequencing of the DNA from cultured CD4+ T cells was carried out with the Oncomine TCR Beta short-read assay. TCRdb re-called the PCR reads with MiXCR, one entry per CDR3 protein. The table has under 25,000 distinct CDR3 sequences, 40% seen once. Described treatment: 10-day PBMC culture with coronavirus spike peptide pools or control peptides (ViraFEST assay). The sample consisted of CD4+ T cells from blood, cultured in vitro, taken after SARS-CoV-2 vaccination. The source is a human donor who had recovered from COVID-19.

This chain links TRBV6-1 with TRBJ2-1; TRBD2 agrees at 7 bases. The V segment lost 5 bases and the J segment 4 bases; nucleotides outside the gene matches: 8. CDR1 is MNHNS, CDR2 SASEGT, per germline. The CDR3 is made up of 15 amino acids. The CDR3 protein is CASSTSEGIYNEQFF. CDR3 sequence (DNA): TGTGCCAGCAGTACTAGCGAGGGAATTTACAATGAGCAGTTCTTC.

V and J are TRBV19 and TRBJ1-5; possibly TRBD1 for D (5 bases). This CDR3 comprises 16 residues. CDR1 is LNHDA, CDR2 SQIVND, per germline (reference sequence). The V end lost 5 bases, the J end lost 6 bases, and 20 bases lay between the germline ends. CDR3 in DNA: TGTGCCAGTAGTTTCCCTGGGGCTTCCACTACTCAGCCCCAGCATTTT. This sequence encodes CASSFPGASTTQPQHF.

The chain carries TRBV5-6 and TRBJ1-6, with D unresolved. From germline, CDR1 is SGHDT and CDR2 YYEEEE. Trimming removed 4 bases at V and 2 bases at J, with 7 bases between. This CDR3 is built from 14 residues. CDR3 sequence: CASSHMAYNSPLHF. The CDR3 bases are TGTGCCAGCAGCCATATGGCCTATAATTCACCCCTCCACTTT. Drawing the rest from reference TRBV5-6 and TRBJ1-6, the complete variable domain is DAGVTQSPTHLIKTRGQQVTLRCSPKSGHDTVSWYQQALGQGPQFIFQYYEEEERQRGNFPDRFSGHQFPNYSSELNVNALLLGDSALYLCASSHMAYNSPLHFGNGTRLTVT.

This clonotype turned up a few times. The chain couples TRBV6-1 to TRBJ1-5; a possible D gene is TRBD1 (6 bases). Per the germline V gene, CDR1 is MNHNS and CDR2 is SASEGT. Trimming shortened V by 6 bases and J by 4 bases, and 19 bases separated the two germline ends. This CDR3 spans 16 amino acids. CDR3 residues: CASSETGRKRNQPQHF. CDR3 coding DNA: TGTGCCAGCAGCGAGACAGGACGAAAGAGAAATCAGCCCCAGCATTTT.

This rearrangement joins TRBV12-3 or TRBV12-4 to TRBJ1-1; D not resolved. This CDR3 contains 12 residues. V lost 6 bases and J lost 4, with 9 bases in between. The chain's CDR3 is CASRKTRTEAFF. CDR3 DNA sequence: TGTGCCAGCAGGAAAACACGCACTGAAGCTTTCTTT.

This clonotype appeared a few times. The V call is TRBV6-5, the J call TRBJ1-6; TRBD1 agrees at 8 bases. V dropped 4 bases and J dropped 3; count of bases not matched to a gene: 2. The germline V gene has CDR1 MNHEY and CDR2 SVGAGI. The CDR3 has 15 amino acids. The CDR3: CASSWTGSYNSPLHF. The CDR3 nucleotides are TGTGCCAGCAGTTGGACAGGGAGCTATAATTCACCCCTCCACTTT.

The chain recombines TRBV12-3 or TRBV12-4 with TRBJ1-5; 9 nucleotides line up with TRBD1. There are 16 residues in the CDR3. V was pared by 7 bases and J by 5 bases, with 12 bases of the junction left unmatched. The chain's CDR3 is CASKKLQGQGDQPQHF. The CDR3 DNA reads TGTGCCAGCAAAAAGCTCCAGGGACAGGGCGATCAGCCCCAGCATTTT.

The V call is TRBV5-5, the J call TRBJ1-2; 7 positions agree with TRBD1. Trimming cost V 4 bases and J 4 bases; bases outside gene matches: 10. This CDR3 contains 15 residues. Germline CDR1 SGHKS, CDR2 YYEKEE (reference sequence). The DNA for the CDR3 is TGTGCCAGCAGCCAGACAGGGTACGGAGGCTATGGCTACACCTTC. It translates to CASSQTGYGGYGYTF.

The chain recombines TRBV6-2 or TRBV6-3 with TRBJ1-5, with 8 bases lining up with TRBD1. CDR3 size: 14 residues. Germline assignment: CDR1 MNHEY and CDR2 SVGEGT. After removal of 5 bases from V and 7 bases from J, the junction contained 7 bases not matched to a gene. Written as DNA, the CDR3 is TGTGCCAGCAGTACCCGACAGGGGAGGCAGCCCCAGCATTTT. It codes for CASSTRQGRQPQHF.

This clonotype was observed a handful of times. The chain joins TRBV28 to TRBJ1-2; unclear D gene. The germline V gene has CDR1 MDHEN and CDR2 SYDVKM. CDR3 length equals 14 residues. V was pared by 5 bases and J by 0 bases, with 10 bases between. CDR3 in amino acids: CASSRQISNYGYTF. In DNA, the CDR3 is TGTGCCAGCAGTAGACAAATCTCTAACTATGGCTACACCTTC.

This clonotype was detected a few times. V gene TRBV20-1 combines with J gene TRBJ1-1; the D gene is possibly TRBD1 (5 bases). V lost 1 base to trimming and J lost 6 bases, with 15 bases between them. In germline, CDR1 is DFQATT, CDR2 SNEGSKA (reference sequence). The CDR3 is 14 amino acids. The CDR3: CSARGFGGDAEAFF. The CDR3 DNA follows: TGCAGTGCTAGAGGCTTTGGAGGGGACGCTGAAGCTTTCTTT.

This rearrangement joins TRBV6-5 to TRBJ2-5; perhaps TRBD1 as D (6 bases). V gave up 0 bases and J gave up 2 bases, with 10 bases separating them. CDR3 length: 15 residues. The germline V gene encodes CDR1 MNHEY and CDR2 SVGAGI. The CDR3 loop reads CASSYSRGQQETQYF. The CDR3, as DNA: TGTGCCAGCAGTTACTCCAGGGGTCAGCAAGAGACCCAGTACTTC.

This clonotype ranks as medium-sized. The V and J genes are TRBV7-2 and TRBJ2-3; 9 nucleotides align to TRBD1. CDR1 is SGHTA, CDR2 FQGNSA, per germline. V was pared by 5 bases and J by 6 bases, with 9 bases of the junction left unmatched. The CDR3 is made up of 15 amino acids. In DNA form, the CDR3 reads TGTGCCAGCAGCCCGGGGACAGGGTTTCAGGATACGCAGTATTTT. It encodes CASSPGTGFQDTQYF.

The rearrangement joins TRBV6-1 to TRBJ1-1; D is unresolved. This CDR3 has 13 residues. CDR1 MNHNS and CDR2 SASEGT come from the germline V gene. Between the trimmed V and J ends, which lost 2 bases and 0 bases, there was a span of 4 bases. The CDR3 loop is CASSERVNTEAFF. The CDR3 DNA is TGTGCCAGCAGTGAACGGGTGAACACTGAAGCTTTCTTT.

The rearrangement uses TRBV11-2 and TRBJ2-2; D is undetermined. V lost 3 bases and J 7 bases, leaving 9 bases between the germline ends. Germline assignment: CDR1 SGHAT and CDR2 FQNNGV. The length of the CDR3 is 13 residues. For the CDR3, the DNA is TGTGCCAGCAGCTTTGGGATGGGCGGGGAGCTGTTTTTT. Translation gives CASSFGMGGELFF.

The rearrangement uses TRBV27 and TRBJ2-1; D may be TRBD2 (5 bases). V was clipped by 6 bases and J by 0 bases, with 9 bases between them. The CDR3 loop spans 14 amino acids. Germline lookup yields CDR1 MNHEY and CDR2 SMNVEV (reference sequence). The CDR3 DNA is TGTGCCAGCAGGGAGCGGAGCTCCTACAATGAGCAGTTCTTC. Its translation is CASRERSSYNEQFF.

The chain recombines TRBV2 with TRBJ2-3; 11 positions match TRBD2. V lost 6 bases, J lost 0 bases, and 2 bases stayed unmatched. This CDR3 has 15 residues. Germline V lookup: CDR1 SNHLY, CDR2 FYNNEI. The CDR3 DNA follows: TGTGCCAGCAGGACTAGCGGGGTTAGCACAGATACGCAGTATTTT. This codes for CASRTSGVSTDTQYF.

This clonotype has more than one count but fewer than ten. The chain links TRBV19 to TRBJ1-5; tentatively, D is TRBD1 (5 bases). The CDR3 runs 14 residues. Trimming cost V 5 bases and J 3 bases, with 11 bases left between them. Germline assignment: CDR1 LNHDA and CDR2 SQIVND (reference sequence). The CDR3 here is CASSFDRDNQPQHF. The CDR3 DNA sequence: TGTGCCAGTAGTTTCGACAGAGACAATCAGCCCCAGCATTTT. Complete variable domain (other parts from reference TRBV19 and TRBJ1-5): DGGITQSPKYLFRKEGQNVTLSCEQNLNHDAMYWYRQDPGQGLRLIYYSQIVNDFQKGDIAEGYSVSREKKESFPLTVTSAQKNPTAFYLCASSFDRDNQPQHFGDGTRLSIL.

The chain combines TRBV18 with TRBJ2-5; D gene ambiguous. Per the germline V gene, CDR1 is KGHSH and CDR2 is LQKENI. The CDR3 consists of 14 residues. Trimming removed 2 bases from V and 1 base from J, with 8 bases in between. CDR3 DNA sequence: TGTGCCAGCTCACCAAGAGGACCCCAAGAGACCCAGTACTTC. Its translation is CASSPRGPQETQYF.

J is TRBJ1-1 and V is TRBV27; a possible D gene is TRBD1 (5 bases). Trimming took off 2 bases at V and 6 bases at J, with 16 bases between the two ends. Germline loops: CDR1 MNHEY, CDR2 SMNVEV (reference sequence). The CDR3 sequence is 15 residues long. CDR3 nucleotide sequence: TGTGCCAGCAGTTTAGGATGGGACCTGGCACCTGAAGCTTTCTTT. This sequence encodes CASSLGWDLAPEAFF.

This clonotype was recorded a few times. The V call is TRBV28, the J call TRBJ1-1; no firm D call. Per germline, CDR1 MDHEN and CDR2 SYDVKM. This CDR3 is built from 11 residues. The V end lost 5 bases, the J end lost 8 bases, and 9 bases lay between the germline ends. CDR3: CASSGPREAFF. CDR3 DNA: TGTGCCAGCAGTGGGCCGAGAGAAGCTTTCTTT.

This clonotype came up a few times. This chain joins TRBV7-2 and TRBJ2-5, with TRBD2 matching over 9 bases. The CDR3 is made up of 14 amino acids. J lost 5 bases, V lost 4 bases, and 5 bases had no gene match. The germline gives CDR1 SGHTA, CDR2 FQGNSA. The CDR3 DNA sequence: TGTGCCAGCAGCTATAGCGGGAGCGTTGAGACCCAGTACTTC. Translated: CASSYSGSVETQYF.